The 28 T cell receptor beta chains given below trace back to one sample, sequenced in a study of identical twins. TCRdb passed the 5' RACE reads through MiXCR, listing each CDR3 protein once. The profile shows roughly 190,000 distinct CDR3 sequences, approximately 15% of them singletons. These records were also assigned to another study, of T cells expressing NK-cell markers.

Sequencing was done on a sample of CD8+ T cells sorted from blood. These receptors were taken from a woman aged 18-35 years in good health.

The V and J genes are TRBV12-5 and TRBJ1-5; no clear D gene. Germline CDR1 LGHNT, CDR2 FRNRAP. The V gene lost 6 bases and the J gene lost 0 bases, with 9 bases spanning the gap. The length of the CDR3 is 14 residues. The CDR3 region has the DNA TGTGCTAGTGGGCCGACAATTAGCAATCAGCCCCAGCATTTT. Translating gives CASGPTISNQPQHF.

At least ten counts were recorded for this clonotype. The chain combines TRBV12-3 or TRBV12-4 with TRBJ1-5, with 7 bases that match TRBD1. This CDR3 has 13 residues. Losses at the gene ends were 5 bases for V and 2 bases for J; bases not matched to a gene: 0. The CDR3 region is CASSTGGNQPQHF. CDR3 coding DNA: TGTGCCAGCAGTACAGGGGGCAATCAGCCCCAGCATTTT.

This clonotype appeared many times. V gene TRBV5-1 combines with J gene TRBJ2-1, with 8 bases matching TRBD2. V was pared by 1 base and J by 3 bases, with 9 bases of the junction left unmatched. This CDR3 contains 17 residues. From germline, CDR1 is SGHRS and CDR2 YFSETQ. The CDR3, as DNA: TGCGCCAGCAGCTTGTCGTCTAGCGGGTTCCTCTACAATGAGCAGTTCTTC. It translates to CASSLSSSGFLYNEQFF.

The rearrangement links TRBV12-3 or TRBV12-4 to TRBJ2-1, with 9 positions matching TRBD2. The CDR3 sequence is 15 residues long. The junction had 4 bases not matched to a gene; V was cut back by 2 bases and J by 5 bases. The chain's CDR3 is CASSLKTSGNNEQFF. CDR3 coding DNA: TGTGCCAGCAGTTTAAAGACTAGCGGAAACAATGAGCAGTTCTTC.

Only a few counts were recorded for this clonotype. This chain uses TRBV20-1 with TRBJ2-1; 12 bases match TRBD2. The V gene end was trimmed by 8 bases and the J gene end by 6 bases; junction bases not matched to a gene: 5. The CDR3 is 13 residues long. CDR1 and CDR2 (germline): DFQATT, SNEGSKA (reference sequence). DNA for the CDR3: TGCAGTCCCGCGGGACTAGCGGGCAATGAGCAGTTCTTC. Its translation: CSPAGLAGNEQFF.

The gene calls are TRBV7-6 and TRBJ2-2, with 8 bases aligning to TRBD2. The CDR3 loop spans 15 amino acids. Trimming removed 3 bases from V and 0 bases from J; junction bases left unmatched: 0. The germline CDR1 and CDR2 sequences are SGHVS and FNYEAQ. CDR3 coding DNA: TGTGCCAGCAGCTTTAGCGGGGCGAACACCGGGGAGCTGTTTTTT. It is translated as CASSFSGANTGELFF. Looking up the rest from reference TRBV7-6 and TRBJ2-2 gives the full variable domain: GAGVSQSPRYKVTKRGQDVALRCDPISGHVSLYWYRQALGQGPEFLTYFNYEAQQDKSGLPNDRFSAERPEGSISTLTIQRTEQRDSAMYRCASSFSGANTGELFFGEGSRLTVL.

V usage is TRBV28 and J usage is TRBJ2-5, with 10 nucleotides matching TRBD2. The CDR3 length is 18 residues. The V gene end was trimmed by 2 bases and the J gene end by 5 bases; junction bases not matched to a gene: 14. Germline CDR1 is MDHEN and CDR2 is SYDVKM. In DNA form, the CDR3 reads TGTGCCAGCAGTTTAGTGTCTAGCGGGGGTCTGGGAACGGAGACCCAGTACTTC. Protein: CASSLVSSGGLGTETQYF.

This clonotype was observed a few times. The rearrangement links TRBV5-5 to TRBJ2-4, with D unclear. Looked up from germline, CDR1 is SGHKS and CDR2 is YYEKEE (reference sequence). V gave up 2 bases and J gave up 1 base, with 10 bases separating them. The CDR3 runs to 15 residues. CDR3 sequence (DNA): TGTGCCAGCAGCTTCGTGGTTGGGGCCAAAAACATTCAGTACTTC. This encodes CASSFVVGAKNIQYF.

This clonotype was picked up a small number of times. The chain links TRBV12-3 or TRBV12-4 to TRBJ2-3, with TRBD2 matching 7 bases. V lost 2 bases, J lost 2 bases, and 13 bases stayed unmatched. CDR3 length: 18 residues. The chain's CDR3 is CASSLIPASGYHTDTQYF. The DNA for the CDR3 is TGTGCCAGCAGTTTAATCCCCGCTAGCGGTTATCACACAGATACGCAGTATTTT.

V is TRBV7-9 and J is TRBJ2-2; D is unresolved. The V and J ends lost 5 bases and 0 bases respectively, with 10 bases between them. CDR1 is SEHNR and CDR2 is FQNEAQ in the germline V gene (reference sequence). This CDR3 spans 15 amino acids. The CDR3 nucleotides are TGTGCCAGCAGCCCCGCGGAGACGAACACCGGGGAGCTGTTTTTT. It specifies CASSPAETNTGELFF.

V gene TRBV4-3 combines with J gene TRBJ2-7; the D gene is possibly TRBD1 (5 bases). The length of the CDR3 is 15 residues. The germline V gene has CDR1 LGHNA and CDR2 YSLEER. V was shortened by 0 bases and J by 3 bases, with 12 bases between the two germline ends. Here the CDR3 reads CASSQDQGLNYEQYF. In DNA form, the CDR3 reads TGCGCCAGCAGCCAAGATCAGGGCCTAAACTACGAGCAGTACTTC.

For this clonotype: It may be a read error: a sequence one base away is much more abundant. The CDR3 DNA sequence: TGTGCTAGTGGTCCTCCGGGACCAGCCTTCAATGAGCAGTTCTTC. Its translation: CASGPPGPAFNEQFF. The chain carries TRBV12-5 and TRBJ2-1; either TRBD1 or TRBD2 may fit D (5 bases each). The V gene's germline CDR1 is LGHNT and CDR2 FRNRAP. Trimming took 5 bases from V and 6 from J, leaving 17 bases between them. CDR3 size: 15 residues.

This clonotype was counted a few times. The J gene is TRBJ1-1, the V gene TRBV3-1; possibly TRBD1 for D (5 bases). CDR1 is LGHDT and CDR2 is YNNKEL in the germline V gene (reference sequence). This CDR3 has 17 residues. The ends were cut back, 1 base at V and 0 bases at J, with 15 bases in the middle. CDR3 nucleotides: TGTGCCAGCAGCCAAGCCCCTCCGGACATTTTGAACACTGAAGCTTTCTTT. Its protein is CASSQAPPDILNTEAFF.

The rearrangement joins TRBV27 to TRBJ2-5; D may correspond to TRBD1 or TRBD2 (5 bases each). CDR3 length equals 13 residues. V was trimmed by 7 bases and J by 5 bases, leaving 14 bases between them. Germline-derived CDR1 and CDR2 are MNHEY and SMNVEV (reference sequence). CDR3 DNA sequence: TGTGCCAGCACGGGGACGGGGTTCGAGACCCAGTACTTC. Its protein is CASTGTGFETQYF.

A few counts support this clonotype. This sequence joins TRBV9 and TRBJ2-3, with a tentative D call TRBD2 (5 bases). The length of the CDR3 is 14 residues. Trimming left V 4 bases short and J 2 bases short, with 11 bases between. Germline CDR1 SGDLS, CDR2 YYNGEE. The CDR3 DNA is TGTGCCAGCAGCTCAGAGGGTGCCACAGATACGCAGTATTTT. This sequence encodes CASSSEGATDTQYF.

This clonotype was picked up many times. The rearrangement links TRBV7-9 to TRBJ2-5; D possibly uses TRBD1 or TRBD2 (5 bases each). Trimming took 3 bases from V and 9 from J, leaving 17 bases between them. The CDR3 is 14 amino acids. The germline V gene has CDR1 SEHNR and CDR2 FQNEAQ (reference sequence). CDR3: CASSFGTLAMAQYF. As DNA, the CDR3 is TGTGCCAGCAGCTTCGGGACCTTAGCTATGGCCCAGTACTTC. The full variable domain, completed using reference TRBV7-9 and TRBJ2-5, is DTGVSQNPRHKITKRGQNVTFRCDPISEHNRLYWYRQTLGQGPEFLTYFQNEAQLEKSRLLSDRFSAERPKGSFSTLEIQRTEQGDSAMYLCASSFGTLAMAQYFGPGTRLLVL.

This rearrangement joins TRBV29-1 to TRBJ2-1, with 7 bases that match TRBD1. V lost 1 base, J lost 8 bases, and 5 bases stayed unmatched. Germline loops: CDR1 SQVTM, CDR2 ANQGSEA. The CDR3 totals 13 residues. CDR3 DNA: TGCAGCGTTGAAGGGACAGGATCTTATGAGCAGTTCTTC. Its translation: CSVEGTGSYEQFF.

V usage is TRBV7-2 and J usage is TRBJ2-2; possible D gene TRBD1, 6 bases. The germline V gene has CDR1 SGHTA and CDR2 FQGNSA. There are 13 residues in the CDR3. V was shortened by 6 bases and J by 6 bases, with 11 bases between the two germline ends. CDR3 loop: CASSHRVAGELFF. In DNA form, the CDR3 reads TGTGCCAGCAGTCACAGGGTCGCCGGGGAGCTGTTTTTT.

This clonotype has more than one count but fewer than ten. The chain is built from TRBV5-1 and TRBJ2-1, with 13 bases matching TRBD2. The CDR3 totals 14 residues. Unmatched junction bases numbered 4, after V lost 5 bases and J lost 8 bases. Germline-derived CDR1 and CDR2 are SGHRS and YFSETQ. The CDR3 loop is CASSRTSGRDEQFF. CDR3 sequence (DNA): TGCGCCAGCAGTAGAACTAGCGGGAGGGATGAGCAGTTCTTC.

The chain combines TRBV11-2 with TRBJ2-3; D gene uncertain. Germline V gene data show CDR1 as SGHAT and CDR2 as FQNNGV. The CDR3 extends over 15 amino acids. Trimming removed 5 bases at V and 2 bases at J, with 14 bases between. CDR3: CASSIGSAPTDTQYF. The CDR3 region has the DNA TGTGCCAGCAGCATCGGTAGTGCGCCCACAGATACGCAGTATTTT.

CDR3 residues: CASSELAGTTTYEQYF. The CDR3 DNA sequence: TGTGCCAGCAGTGAATTAGCTGGGACAACTACCTACGAGCAGTACTTC. The chain carries TRBV6-1 and TRBJ2-7; a weak D match, TRBD1 (6 bases). Trimming took off 2 bases at V and 2 bases at J, with 16 bases between the two ends. Germline V lookup: CDR1 MNHNS, CDR2 SASEGT. This CDR3 comprises 16 residues.

CDR3 coding DNA: TGTGCCAGCAGCTCCGACAGGGGCACTGAAGCTTTCTTT. Translated, it gives CASSSDRGTEAFF. The gene calls are TRBV13 and TRBJ1-1, with 8 bases identical to TRBD1. This CDR3 has 13 amino acids. Trimming removed 4 bases from V and 4 bases from J; junction bases left unmatched: 2. Germline CDR1 PRHDT, CDR2 FYEKMQ (reference sequence).

This clonotype has just one count. The chain carries TRBV7-9 and TRBJ2-1; D gene unclear. The V end lost 2 bases, the J end lost 8 bases, and 7 bases lay between the germline ends. Germline CDR1 and CDR2: SEHNR and FQNEAQ (reference sequence). This CDR3 contains 12 residues. CDR3 loop: CASSLTYYEQFF. CDR3 bases: TGTGCCAGCAGCTTAACTTATTATGAGCAGTTCTTC.

V is TRBV9 and J is TRBJ1-1; 7 positions agree with TRBD1. The germline gives CDR1 SGDLS, CDR2 YYNGEE. The CDR3 consists of 14 residues. Germline trimming cut 2 bases from V and 2 bases from J; bases unmatched to any gene: 3. The CDR3 loop reads CASSVTGLNTEAFF. In DNA form, the CDR3 reads TGTGCCAGCAGCGTGACAGGGCTTAACACTGAAGCTTTCTTT. Full variable domain (rest looked up from reference TRBV9 and TRBJ1-1): DSGVTQTPKHLITATGQRVTLRCSPRSGDLSVYWYQQSLDQGLQFLIQYYNGEERAKGNILERFSAQQFPDLHSELNLSSLELGDSALYFCASSVTGLNTEAFFGQGTRLTVV.

This chain links TRBV20-1 with TRBJ2-7; 11 bases map to TRBD2. The CDR3 sequence is 16 residues long. V shed 0 bases, J shed 3 bases, and the junction held 7 bases outside the gene matches. Germline CDR1 DFQATT, CDR2 SNEGSKA (reference sequence). For the CDR3, the DNA is TGCAGTGCTAGAGATCCTAGCGGGGGGACCCACTACGAGCAGTACTTC. It encodes CSARDPSGGTHYEQYF.

This clonotype was seen only a few times. This rearrangement joins TRBV9 to TRBJ2-2, with no clear D. The CDR3 runs 12 residues. The germline V gene has CDR1 SGDLS and CDR2 YYNGEE. The V gene lost 0 bases and the J gene lost 8 bases, with 5 bases spanning the gap. The CDR3 here is CASSVEGGELFF. CDR3 nucleotides: TGTGCCAGCAGCGTAGAAGGAGGGGAGCTGTTTTTT.

The chain recombines TRBV7-9 with TRBJ2-5; TRBD2 matches 8 bases. The V and J ends lost 3 bases and 4 bases, in that order; junction bases with no gene match: 10. Germline CDR1 and CDR2: SEHNR and FQNEAQ (reference sequence). The CDR3 consists of 16 residues. CDR3 DNA: TGTGCCAGCAGCTTTGCGCAGACGGGGGGGCGAGAGACCCAGTACTTC. Translated: CASSFAQTGGRETQYF.

The CDR3: CASSPAGPHYEQYF. CDR3 nucleotides: TGTGCCAGCAGCCCCGCGGGGCCCCACTACGAGCAGTACTTC. This chain links TRBV7-2 with TRBJ2-7; a possible D gene is TRBD2 (6 bases). Germline CDR1 and CDR2: SGHTA and FQGNSA. Trimming removed 5 bases from V and 3 bases from J, with 14 bases in between. This CDR3 comprises 14 residues.